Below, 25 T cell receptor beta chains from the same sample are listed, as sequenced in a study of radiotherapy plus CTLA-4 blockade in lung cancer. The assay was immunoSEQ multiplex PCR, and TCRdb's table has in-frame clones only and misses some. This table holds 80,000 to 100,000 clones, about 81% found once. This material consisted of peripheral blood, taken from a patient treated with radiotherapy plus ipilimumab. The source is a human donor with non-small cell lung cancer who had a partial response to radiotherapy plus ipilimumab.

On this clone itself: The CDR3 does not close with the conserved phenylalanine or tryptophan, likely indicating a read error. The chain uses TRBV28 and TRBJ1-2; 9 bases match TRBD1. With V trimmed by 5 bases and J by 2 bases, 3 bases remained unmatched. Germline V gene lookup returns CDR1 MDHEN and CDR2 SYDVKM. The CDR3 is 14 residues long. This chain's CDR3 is CASSRDRENYGYTL. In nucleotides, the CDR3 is TGTGCCAGCAGTAGGGACAGGGAAAACTATGGCTACACCCTC.

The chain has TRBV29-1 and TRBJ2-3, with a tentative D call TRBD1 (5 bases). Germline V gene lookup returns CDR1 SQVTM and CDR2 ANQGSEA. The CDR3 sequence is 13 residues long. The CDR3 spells CTARGPPGDTQYF. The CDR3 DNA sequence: TGCACCGCAAGGGGCCCGCCGGGAGATACGCAGTATTTT.

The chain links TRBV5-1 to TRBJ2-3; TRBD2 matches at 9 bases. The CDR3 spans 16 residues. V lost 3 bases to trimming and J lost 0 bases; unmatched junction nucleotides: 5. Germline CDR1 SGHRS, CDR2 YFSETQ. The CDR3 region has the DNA TGCGCCAGCAGCTATTTGACTAGCGGTAGCACAGATACGCAGTATTTT. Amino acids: CASSYLTSGSTDTQYF.

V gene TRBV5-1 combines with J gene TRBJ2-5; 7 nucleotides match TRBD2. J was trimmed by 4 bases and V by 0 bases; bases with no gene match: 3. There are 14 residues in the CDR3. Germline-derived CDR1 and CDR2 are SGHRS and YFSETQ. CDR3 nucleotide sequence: TGCGCCAGCAGCTTGGAAGGGAGGGCAGAGACCCAGTACTTC. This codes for CASSLEGRAETQYF. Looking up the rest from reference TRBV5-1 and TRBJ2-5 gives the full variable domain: KAGVTQTPRYLIKTRGQQVTLSCSPISGHRSVSWYQQTPGQGLQFLFEYFSETQRNKGNFPGRFSGRQFSNSRSEMNVSTLELGDSALYLCASSLEGRAETQYFGPGTRLLVL.

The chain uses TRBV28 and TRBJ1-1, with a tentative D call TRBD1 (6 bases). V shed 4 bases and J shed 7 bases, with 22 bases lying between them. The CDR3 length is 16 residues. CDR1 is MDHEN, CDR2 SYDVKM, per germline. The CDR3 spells CASSSRDKSSVGEAFF. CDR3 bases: TGTGCCAGCAGTTCCCGGGACAAGAGTTCGGTGGGTGAAGCTTTCTTT.

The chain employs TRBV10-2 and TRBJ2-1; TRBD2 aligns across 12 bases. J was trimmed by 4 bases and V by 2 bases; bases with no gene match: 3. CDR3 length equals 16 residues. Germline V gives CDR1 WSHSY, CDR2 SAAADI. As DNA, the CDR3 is TGCGCCAGCAGTGAGCCGGGACTAGCGGGTTACAATGAGCAGTTCTTC. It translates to CASSEPGLAGYNEQFF.

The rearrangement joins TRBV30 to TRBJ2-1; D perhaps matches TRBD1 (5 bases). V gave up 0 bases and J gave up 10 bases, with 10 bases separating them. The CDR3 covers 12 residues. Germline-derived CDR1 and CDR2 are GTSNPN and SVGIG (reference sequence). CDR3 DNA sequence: TGTGCCTGGAGTGTACAGGATACAGAGCAGTTCTTC. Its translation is CAWSVQDTEQFF.

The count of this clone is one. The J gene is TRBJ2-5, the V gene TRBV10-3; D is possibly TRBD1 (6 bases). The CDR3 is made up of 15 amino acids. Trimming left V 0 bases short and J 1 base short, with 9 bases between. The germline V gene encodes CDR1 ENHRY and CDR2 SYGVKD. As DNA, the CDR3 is TGTGCCATCAGTGAGTCCAGGACAGCCCAAGAGACCCAGTACTTC. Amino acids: CAISESRTAQETQYF.

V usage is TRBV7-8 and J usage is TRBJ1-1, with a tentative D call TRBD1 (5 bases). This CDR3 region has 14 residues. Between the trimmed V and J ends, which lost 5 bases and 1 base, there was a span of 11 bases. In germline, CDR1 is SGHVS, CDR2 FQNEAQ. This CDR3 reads CASSQVGANTEAFF. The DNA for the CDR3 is TGTGCCAGCAGCCAGGTAGGGGCGAACACTGAAGCTTTCTTT.

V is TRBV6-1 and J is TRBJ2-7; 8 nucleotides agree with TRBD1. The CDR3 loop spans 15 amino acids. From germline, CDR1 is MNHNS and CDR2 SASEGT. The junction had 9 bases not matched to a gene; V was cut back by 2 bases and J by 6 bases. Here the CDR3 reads CASSELVAGGSEQYF. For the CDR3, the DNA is TGTGCCAGCAGTGAATTGGTGGCAGGGGGCTCCGAGCAGTACTTC.

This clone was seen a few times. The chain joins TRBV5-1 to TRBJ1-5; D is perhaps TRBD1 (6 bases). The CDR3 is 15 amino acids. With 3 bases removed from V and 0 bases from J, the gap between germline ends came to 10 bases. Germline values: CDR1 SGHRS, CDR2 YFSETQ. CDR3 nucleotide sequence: TGCGCCAGCAGCTCCGGGACATTTAGCAATCAGCCCCAGCATTTT. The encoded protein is CASSSGTFSNQPQHF.

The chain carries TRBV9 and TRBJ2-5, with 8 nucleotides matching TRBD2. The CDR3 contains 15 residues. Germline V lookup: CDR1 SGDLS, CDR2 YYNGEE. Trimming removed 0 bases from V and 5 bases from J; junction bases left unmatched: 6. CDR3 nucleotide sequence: TGTGCCAGCAGCGTAGCGGGAGGGCCTGGTGAGACCCAGTACTTC. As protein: CASSVAGGPGETQYF.

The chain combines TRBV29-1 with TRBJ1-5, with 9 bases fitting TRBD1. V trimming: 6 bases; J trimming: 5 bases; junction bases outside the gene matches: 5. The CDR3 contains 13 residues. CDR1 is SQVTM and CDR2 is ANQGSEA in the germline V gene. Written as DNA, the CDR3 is TGCAGCGTGAGGGACAGGGTCGATCAGCCCCAGCATTTT. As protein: CSVRDRVDQPQHF.

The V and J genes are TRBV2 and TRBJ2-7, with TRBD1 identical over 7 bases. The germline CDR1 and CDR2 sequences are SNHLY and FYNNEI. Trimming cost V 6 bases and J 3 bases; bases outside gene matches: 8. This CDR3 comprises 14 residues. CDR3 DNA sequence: TGTGCCAGCAGCGCCGACAGGGATAACTACGAGCAGTACTTC. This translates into CASSADRDNYEQYF. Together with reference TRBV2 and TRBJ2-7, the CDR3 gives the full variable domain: EPEVTQTPSHQVTQMGQEVILRCVPISNHLYFYWYRQILGQKVEFLVSFYNNEISEKSEIFDDQFSVERPDGSNFTLKIRSTKLEDSAMYFCASSADRDNYEQYFGPGTRLTVT.

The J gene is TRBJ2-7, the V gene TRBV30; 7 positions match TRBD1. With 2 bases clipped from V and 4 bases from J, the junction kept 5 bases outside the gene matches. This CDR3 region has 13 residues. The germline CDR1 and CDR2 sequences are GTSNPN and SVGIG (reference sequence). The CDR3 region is CAWSTGQNYEQYF. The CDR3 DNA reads TGTGCCTGGAGTACGGGACAGAATTACGAGCAGTACTTC.

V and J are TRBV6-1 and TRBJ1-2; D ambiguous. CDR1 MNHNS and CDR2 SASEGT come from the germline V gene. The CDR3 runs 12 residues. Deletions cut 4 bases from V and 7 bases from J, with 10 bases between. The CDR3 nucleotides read TGTGCCAGCAGTGTTCAATTGCGTGGCTACACCTTC. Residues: CASSVQLRGYTF.

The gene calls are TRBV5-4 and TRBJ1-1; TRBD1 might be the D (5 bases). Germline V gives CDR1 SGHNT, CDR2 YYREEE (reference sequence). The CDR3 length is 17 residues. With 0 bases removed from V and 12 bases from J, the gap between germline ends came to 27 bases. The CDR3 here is CASSLAFTGNSGGRSFF. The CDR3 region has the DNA TGTGCCAGCAGCTTGGCGTTCACGGGGAATTCTGGGGGGAGGTCTTTCTTT.

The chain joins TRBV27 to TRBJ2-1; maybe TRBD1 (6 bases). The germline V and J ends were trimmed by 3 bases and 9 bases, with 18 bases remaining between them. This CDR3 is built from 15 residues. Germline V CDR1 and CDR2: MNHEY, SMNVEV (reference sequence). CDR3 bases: TGTGCCAGCAGTTTGCTACCGGGACAAAAAGCTGAGCAGTTCTTC. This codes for CASSLLPGQKAEQFF.

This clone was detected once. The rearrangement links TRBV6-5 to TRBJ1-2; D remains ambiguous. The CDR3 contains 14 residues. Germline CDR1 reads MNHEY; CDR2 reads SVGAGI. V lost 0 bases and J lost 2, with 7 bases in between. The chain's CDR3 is CASSYSPVNYGYTF. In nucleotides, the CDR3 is TGTGCCAGCAGTTACTCGCCGGTGAACTATGGCTACACCTTC.

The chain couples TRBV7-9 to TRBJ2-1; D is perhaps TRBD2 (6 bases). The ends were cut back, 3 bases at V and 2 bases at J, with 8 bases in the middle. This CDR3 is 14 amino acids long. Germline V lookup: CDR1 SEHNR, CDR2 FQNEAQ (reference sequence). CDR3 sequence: CASSLRETYNEQFF. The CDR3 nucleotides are TGTGCCAGCAGCTTGCGGGAAACCTACAATGAGCAGTTCTTC.

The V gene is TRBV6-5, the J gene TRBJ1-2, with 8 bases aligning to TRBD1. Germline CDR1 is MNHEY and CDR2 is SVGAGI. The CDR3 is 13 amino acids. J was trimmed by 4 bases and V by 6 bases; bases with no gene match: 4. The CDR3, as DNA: TGTGCCAGCAGGTCCGGGACAGGCTATGGCTACACCTTC. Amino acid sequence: CASRSGTGYGYTF.

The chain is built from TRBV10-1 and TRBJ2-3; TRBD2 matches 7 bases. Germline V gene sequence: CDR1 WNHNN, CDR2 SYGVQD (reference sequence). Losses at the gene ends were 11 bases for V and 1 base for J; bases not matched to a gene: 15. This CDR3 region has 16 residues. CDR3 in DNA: TGCGCCGCCCTCCCATCGCGGGAGAGAGGCACAGATACGCAGTATTTT. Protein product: CAALPSRERGTDTQYF.

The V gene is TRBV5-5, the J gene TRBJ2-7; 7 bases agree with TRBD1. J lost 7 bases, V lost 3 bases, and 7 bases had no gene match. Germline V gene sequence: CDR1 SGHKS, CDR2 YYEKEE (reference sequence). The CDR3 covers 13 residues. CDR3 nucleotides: TGTGCCAGCAGCTGGCAGACAGGGAATGAGCAGTACTTC. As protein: CASSWQTGNEQYF.

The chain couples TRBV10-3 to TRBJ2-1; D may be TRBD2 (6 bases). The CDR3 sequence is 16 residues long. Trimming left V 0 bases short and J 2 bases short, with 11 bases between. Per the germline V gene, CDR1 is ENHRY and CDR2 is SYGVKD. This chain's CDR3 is CAISESPQRAYNEQFF. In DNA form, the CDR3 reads TGTGCCATCAGTGAGTCGCCCCAGCGGGCCTACAATGAGCAGTTCTTC.

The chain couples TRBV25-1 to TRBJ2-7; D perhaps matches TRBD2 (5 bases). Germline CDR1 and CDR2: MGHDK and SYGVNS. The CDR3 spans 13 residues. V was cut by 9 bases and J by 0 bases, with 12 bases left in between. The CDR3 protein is CASGRGSSYEQYF. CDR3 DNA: TGTGCCAGTGGTCGAGGGAGCTCCTACGAGCAGTACTTC.